Shown below are 10 T cell receptor beta chains from a single sample sequenced in a study of T cell responses to AZD1222 COVID-19 vaccine. Measured with immunoSEQ multiplex PCR; TCRdb has only the in-frame clones, and not every one. Found here are 85,000 to 90,000 clones, 85% to 90% of them singletons; the top ten hold under 13%. The source material was peripheral blood, sampled on day 0 of MenACWY control vaccination. Every receptor here comes from an adult in good health.

The V gene is TRBV7-8, the J gene TRBJ1-6; D may be TRBD1 (6 bases). Trimming took off 4 bases at V and 7 bases at J, with 17 bases between the two ends. In germline, CDR1 is SGHVS, CDR2 FQNEAQ. The CDR3 covers 16 residues. The CDR3 region is CASSSGAREVNSPLHF. CDR3 sequence (DNA): TGTGCCAGCAGCTCAGGGGCCAGGGAGGTGAATTCACCCCTCCACTTT.

The V call is TRBV5-5, the J call TRBJ1-6; D is undetermined. Germline V gene sequence: CDR1 SGHKS, CDR2 YYEKEE (reference sequence). This CDR3 region has 17 residues. V gave up 0 bases and J gave up 0 bases, with 10 bases separating them. In DNA form, the CDR3 reads TGTGCCAGCAGCTTGGACGGTAGTAGCTCCTATAATTCACCCCTCCACTTT. Protein sequence: CASSLDGSSSYNSPLHF.

The chain carries TRBV9 and TRBJ1-4; D is unclear. There are 15 residues in the CDR3. Trimming left V 0 bases short and J 8 bases short, with 14 bases between. Germline CDR1 SGDLS, CDR2 YYNGEE. The CDR3 region is CASSVGSAKEEKLFF. As DNA, the CDR3 is TGTGCCAGCAGCGTAGGCAGCGCCAAGGAGGAAAAACTGTTTTTT.

The CDR3 DNA sequence: TGTGCCAGCTCGGCCAAGGACGAAAATCAGCCCCAGCATTTT. It codes for CASSAKDENQPQHF. This chain links TRBV18 with TRBJ1-5, with D unresolved. V lost 6 bases and J 4 bases, leaving 13 bases between the germline ends. Germline assignment: CDR1 KGHSH and CDR2 LQKENI. The CDR3 runs 14 residues.

The CDR3 loop reads CASSPFGGLSGNTIYF. For the CDR3, the DNA is TGTGCCAGCAGCCCATTCGGCGGTCTCTCTGGAAACACCATATATTTT. The V call is TRBV28, the J call TRBJ1-3; D gene ambiguous. Germline CDR1 MDHEN, CDR2 SYDVKM. V lost 6 bases, J lost 0 bases, and 15 bases lay in between. The CDR3 is made up of 16 amino acids. Variable domain in full (rest from reference TRBV28 and TRBJ1-3): DVKVTQSSRYLVKRTGEKVFLECVQDMDHENMFWYRQDPGLGLRLIYFSYDVKMKEKGDIPEGYSVSREKKERFSLILESASTNQTSMYLCASSPFGGLSGNTIYFGEGSWLTVV.

This chain uses TRBV19 with TRBJ1-5, with D perhaps matching TRBD1 (6 bases). Germline-derived CDR1 and CDR2 are LNHDA and SQIVND (reference sequence). This CDR3 contains 13 residues. Trimming took 7 bases from V and 6 from J, leaving 13 bases between them. The CDR3 nucleotides read TGTGCCAGTAAACGGGGGGCAGGTCAGCCCCAGCATTTT. Its protein product is CASKRGAGQPQHF.

This rearrangement joins TRBV28 to TRBJ2-6, with 9 bases matching TRBD1. The CDR3 is made up of 17 amino acids. The germline V gene has CDR1 MDHEN and CDR2 SYDVKM. Losses at the gene ends were 1 base for V and 2 bases for J; bases not matched to a gene: 3. The CDR3, as DNA: TGTGCCAGCAGTTTATCTACAGGGGGCACTGGGGCCAACGTCCTGACTTTC. It translates to CASSLSTGGTGANVLTF.

V is TRBV5-1 and J is TRBJ1-2, with D possibly matching TRBD1 (5 bases). The CDR3 sequence is 14 residues long. Germline V gene sequence: CDR1 SGHRS, CDR2 YFSETQ. The V end lost 2 bases, the J end lost 6 bases, and 14 bases lay between the germline ends. The CDR3 reads CASSFESREDGYTF. CDR3 DNA sequence: TGCGCCAGCAGCTTTGAGAGCAGGGAGGATGGCTACACCTTC.

The chain has TRBV6-1 and TRBJ1-5; unclear D gene. Per the germline V gene, CDR1 is MNHNS and CDR2 is SASEGT. The V and J ends lost 0 bases and 6 bases respectively, with 3 bases between them. The CDR3 loop spans 12 amino acids. CDR3 loop: CASSEAPQPQHF. CDR3 sequence (DNA): TGTGCCAGCAGTGAAGCGCCTCAGCCCCAGCATTTT.

CDR3 DNA sequence: TGCGCCAGCAGCTTGGGGGTGGGCCAGAGCTCCTACAATGAGCAGTTCTTC. It translates to CASSLGVGQSSYNEQFF. The chain employs TRBV5-1 and TRBJ2-1; D uncertain. Germline lookup yields CDR1 SGHRS and CDR2 YFSETQ. V shed 0 bases and J shed 0 bases, with 13 bases lying between them. This CDR3 has 17 amino acids.